These 11 T cell receptor beta chains originate from one sample sequenced in a study of T cells in Graves' hyperthyroidism and ophthalmopathy. It was RNA transcripts that yielded the amplified TCR beta CDR3 regions. HTBI primers were the set used in a first-round RT-PCR of the TCR CDR3. From the multiplex PCR reads, TCRdb called clonotypes with MiXCR, one entry per CDR3 protein. The sample holds nearly 600,000 distinct CDR3 sequences, approximately 15% seen once. Sequences were obtained from blood. These receptors came from a woman younger than 30 with Graves' ophthalmopathy.

The chain uses TRBV27 and TRBJ1-5; the D gene is possibly TRBD1 (6 bases). The germline V gene encodes CDR1 MNHEY and CDR2 SMNVEV (reference sequence). Trimming shortened V by 5 bases and J by 4 bases, and 15 bases separated the two germline ends. The CDR3 runs to 15 residues. CDR3 loop: CASSLHRVGNQPQHF. The CDR3 coding sequence is TGTGCCAGCAGTCTGCACAGGGTGGGGAATCAGCCCCAGCATTTT.

J is TRBJ2-3 and V is TRBV6-2 or TRBV6-3; no clear D gene. This CDR3 has 12 amino acids. The germline V gene encodes CDR1 MNHEY and CDR2 SVGEGT. Trimming left V 5 bases short and J 5 bases short, with 8 bases between. The CDR3 reads CASSAPGDTQYF. The CDR3 bases are TGTGCCAGCAGTGCACCTGGAGATACGCAGTATTTT.

Many counts were recorded for this clonotype. This chain uses TRBV27 with TRBJ2-7, with no clear D. Germline loops: CDR1 MNHEY, CDR2 SMNVEV (reference sequence). The V end lost 0 bases, the J end lost 0 bases, and 15 bases lay between the germline ends. The CDR3 runs 17 residues. This CDR3 is CASSLSQAHSYSYEQYF. The CDR3 DNA sequence: TGTGCCAGCAGTTTATCTCAGGCCCACTCCTACTCCTACGAGCAGTACTTC.

In its sample, this clonotype was seen many times. The chain carries TRBV3-1 and TRBJ2-7, with TRBD2 identical over 9 bases. After removal of 0 bases from V and 1 base from J, the junction contained 1 base not matched to a gene. CDR1 is LGHDT and CDR2 is YNNKEL in the germline V gene (reference sequence). The CDR3 extends over 15 amino acids. The CDR3, as DNA: TGTGCCAGCAGCCAAGAGACTAGCGGTTCCTACGAGCAGTACTTC. Translation: CASSQETSGSYEQYF.

This clonotype was detected ten times or more. CDR3 sequence: CASFKGTDTQYF. DNA for the CDR3: TGTGCCAGTTTTAAGGGCACAGATACGCAGTATTTT. The chain carries TRBV2 and TRBJ2-3; D gene ambiguous. CDR3 length equals 12 residues. Deletions cut 9 bases from V and 1 base from J, with 8 bases between. Germline V CDR1 and CDR2: SNHLY, FYNNEI.

This clonotype was seen a handful of times. The conserved phenylalanine or tryptophan normally closing the CDR3 is absent here, so this likely arose from a read error. V usage is TRBV29-1 and J usage is TRBJ2-2, with TRBD1 identical over 8 bases. The CDR3 has 12 amino acids. Germline CDR1 SQVTM, CDR2 ANQGSEA. V shed 6 bases, J shed 6 bases, and the junction held 3 bases outside the gene matches. This chain's CDR3 is CSVGRGPGELFL. The CDR3 DNA reads TGCAGCGTCGGCAGGGGGCCCGGGGAGCTGTTTCTT.

The chain is built from TRBV7-9 and TRBJ2-7; no firm D call. CDR3 length: 14 amino acids. Trimming shortened V by 0 bases and J by 4 bases, and 10 bases separated the two germline ends. CDR1 and CDR2 from the germline V gene are SEHNR and FQNEAQ (reference sequence). The CDR3 loop reads CASSLAGSWYEQYF. The CDR3 coding sequence is TGTGCCAGCAGCTTAGCAGGGTCTTGGTACGAGCAGTACTTC.

The rearrangement uses TRBV6-5 and TRBJ2-5, with D maybe TRBD1 (6 bases). V lost 2 bases, J lost 3 bases, and 10 bases lay in between. CDR1 and CDR2 (germline): MNHEY, SVGAGI. The CDR3 extends over 14 amino acids. DNA for the CDR3: TGTGCCAGCAGTTACGCCGGGACAAAAGAGACCCAGTACTTC. Translating it yields CASSYAGTKETQYF.

The CDR3 region has the DNA TGCAGCGTTGACCAGGGGAACACCGGGGAGCTGTTTTTT. This translates into CSVDQGNTGELFF. The rearrangement uses TRBV20-1 and TRBJ2-2, with a tentative D call TRBD1 (5 bases). The CDR3 is 13 residues long. Germline V lookup: CDR1 DFQATT, CDR2 SNEGSKA (reference sequence).

This chain uses TRBV29-1 with TRBJ2-7, with D tentatively TRBD1 or TRBD2 (7 bases each). CDR1 is SQVTM, CDR2 ANQGSEA, per germline. This CDR3 is built from 14 residues. The V end was cut by 3 bases, the J end by 6 bases, with 18 bases between. Here the CDR3 DNA reads TGCAGCGTTGACTCGCGGCGCAGGGGGGGCGAGCAGTACTTC. Encoded protein: CSVDSRRRGGEQYF.

This clonotype was picked up many times. The V and J genes are TRBV28 and TRBJ1-1; the match to TRBD1 covers 8 bases. The CDR3 length is 14 residues. Trimming took 6 bases from V and 0 from J; bases not matched to a gene: 3. From germline, CDR1 is MDHEN and CDR2 SYDVKM. The CDR3 DNA follows: TGTGCCAGCAGAGCAGGGGGCCTGAACACTGAAGCTTTCTTT. Protein product: CASRAGGLNTEAFF.